The 23 T cell receptor beta chains below all came from one sample that was sequenced in a study of T-cell reconstitution after alpha-beta-depleted transplantation in children. This sample's TCRbeta library carried unique molecular identifier barcodes. TCRdb recomputed calls from the PCR reads with MiXCR, one row per CDR3 protein. The repertoire includes 250,000 to 350,000 distinct CDR3 sequences, around 25% of them detected once, and roughly 11% sits in the top ten. Here the sequenced sample was PBMCs, mostly from graft donor cells, taken 180 days after TCRalphabeta/CD19-depleted stem cell transplant. These receptors all stem from a male patient aged 10 to 17 who had a stem cell transplant for acute lymphoblastic leukemia, so the T cells may come from the graft donor.

This clonotype was detected only a few times. The chain links TRBV12-3 or TRBV12-4 to TRBJ2-2; the D is unclear. Between the trimmed V and J ends, which lost 4 bases and 7 bases, there was a span of 13 bases. The CDR3 loop spans 14 amino acids. The CDR3 reads CASSSLRDLGELFF. The CDR3 nucleotides read TGTGCCAGCAGTTCCCTAAGGGATCTCGGGGAGCTGTTTTTT.

This clonotype appeared a single time. This chain connects TRBV20-1 to TRBJ2-5; TRBD1 matches 7 bases. Trimming cost V 6 bases and J 0 bases; bases outside gene matches: 7. The CDR3 is made up of 14 amino acids. CDR1 and CDR2 from the germline V gene are DFQATT and SNEGSKA (reference sequence). The DNA for the CDR3 is TGCAGTGCGAGAACAGGGGAGTACCAAGAGACCCAGTACTTC. Protein sequence: CSARTGEYQETQYF.

This clonotype was seen more than once but under ten times. The chain couples TRBV7-3 to TRBJ2-3; tentatively, D is TRBD2 (5 bases). Trimming pared 5 bases from V and 0 bases from J, leaving 12 bases between. The CDR3 is made up of 15 amino acids. Germline V lookup: CDR1 SGHTA, CDR2 FQGTGA. The CDR3 DNA is TGTGCCAGCAGCGTGGGAGTGTTGAGCACAGATACGCAGTATTTT. Encoded protein: CASSVGVLSTDTQYF.

This rearrangement joins TRBV20-1 to TRBJ2-7, with 7 nucleotides matching TRBD2. CDR1 is DFQATT, CDR2 SNEGSKA, per germline (reference sequence). The CDR3 contains 16 residues. V shed 5 bases and J 1 base; nucleotides not matched to a gene: 14. For the CDR3, the DNA is TGCAGTGCTCTCTCCGGGACTAACTATGAGTCCTACGAGCAGTACTTC. Its protein is CSALSGTNYESYEQYF.

The chain recombines TRBV15 with TRBJ1-1; weak D call: TRBD1 (5 bases). CDR1 is LNHNV and CDR2 is YYDKDF in the germline V gene (reference sequence). This CDR3 has 13 amino acids. The V end was cut by 2 bases, the J end by 2 bases, with 6 bases between. DNA of the CDR3: TGTGCCACCAGCAGACAGGGCAACACTGAAGCTTTCTTT. This codes for CATSRQGNTEAFF.

In this sample, this clonotype turned up a few times. The chain employs TRBV5-1 and TRBJ1-1; D ambiguous. The CDR3 totals 12 residues. Trimming cost V 5 bases and J 5 bases, with 10 bases left between them. The V gene's germline CDR1 is SGHRS and CDR2 YFSETQ. The DNA of the CDR3 is TGCGCCAGCAGAGGGTCCGCAACTGAAGCTTTCTTT. It encodes CASRGSATEAFF. Full variable domain (remainder filled in from reference TRBV5-1 and TRBJ1-1): KAGVTQTPRYLIKTRGQQVTLSCSPISGHRSVSWYQQTPGQGLQFLFEYFSETQRNKGNFPGRFSGRQFSNSRSEMNVSTLELGDSALYLCASRGSATEAFFGQGTRLTVV.

The chain joins TRBV11-2 to TRBJ2-1, with no clear D. The V gene lost 0 bases and the J gene lost 0 bases, with 6 bases spanning the gap. The CDR3 contains 15 residues. Germline CDR1 and CDR2: SGHAT and FQNNGV. This chain's CDR3 is CASSLELSSYNEQFF. The CDR3 DNA is TGTGCCAGCAGCTTAGAACTGAGCTCCTACAATGAGCAGTTCTTC.

The rearrangement uses TRBV7-2 and TRBJ2-3, with D unclear. This CDR3 is 16 amino acids long. Germline V gene sequence: CDR1 SGHTA, CDR2 FQGNSA. Trimming removed 1 base at V and 2 bases at J, with 13 bases between. CDR3 DNA: TGTGCCAGCAGCTTAGTTCGACCCACCTACACAGATACGCAGTATTTT. The encoded protein is CASSLVRPTYTDTQYF.

This clonotype was seen a few times. The chain couples TRBV4-1 to TRBJ1-2, with D possibly being TRBD1 (5 bases). V lost 5 bases and J 6 bases, leaving 19 bases between the germline ends. The length of the CDR3 is 15 residues. In germline, CDR1 is MGHRA, CDR2 YSYEKL. The CDR3 spells CASSLGRGRAHGYTF. CDR3 in DNA: TGCGCCAGCAGCTTGGGCCGGGGCCGAGCACATGGCTACACCTTC.

About this clonotype: One end of the junction fails to match germline, which may point to a read error. The genes are TRBV5-1 and TRBJ2-5; no reliable D call. CDR3 length equals 13 residues. CDR1 and CDR2 from the germline V gene are SGHRS and YFSETQ. The DNA for the CDR3 is TGTGCCAGCAGCTTGCAGTATTCGGAGACCCAGTACTTC. Amino acids: CASSLQYSETQYF.

This clonotype occurred a few times. CDR3 loop: CASSPQSEAFF. The CDR3 bases are TGTGCCAGCTCACCACAGAGTGAAGCTTTCTTT. The chain joins TRBV18 to TRBJ1-1; D is undetermined. In germline, CDR1 is KGHSH, CDR2 LQKENI. V dropped 1 base and J dropped 7 bases, with 4 bases sitting between them. The CDR3 is made up of 11 amino acids.

The genes are TRBV10-2 and TRBJ2-1, with D possibly matching TRBD2 (6 bases). V lost 7 bases and J lost 1, with 14 bases in between. In germline, CDR1 is WSHSY, CDR2 SAAADI. The CDR3 totals 15 residues. CDR3 in amino acids: CASISEAGSYNEQFF. The DNA of the CDR3 is TGCGCCAGCATTAGTGAAGCGGGTTCCTACAATGAGCAGTTCTTC.

The J gene is TRBJ2-7, the V gene TRBV9; 12 bases line up with TRBD2. Germline values: CDR1 SGDLS, CDR2 YYNGEE. The CDR3 runs 15 residues. With V trimmed by 4 bases and J by 0 bases, 2 bases remained unmatched. The chain's CDR3 is CASSRTSGTSYEQYF. In DNA form, the CDR3 reads TGTGCCAGCAGCCGGACTAGCGGGACCTCCTACGAGCAGTACTTC.

This clonotype has more than one count but fewer than ten. This chain joins TRBV6-2 or TRBV6-3 and TRBJ2-4, with D possibly TRBD2 on 5 matching bases. Germline CDR1 and CDR2: MNHEY and SVGEGT. CDR3 length equals 12 residues. Between the trimmed V and J ends, which lost 2 bases and 9 bases, there was a span of 8 bases. The CDR3 is CASSYGGFIQYF. CDR3 coding DNA: TGTGCCAGCAGTTACGGAGGATTCATTCAGTACTTC.

This clonotype was seen repeatedly, ten times or more. The chain couples TRBV27 to TRBJ2-5; TRBD1 might be the D (5 bases). Germline V gene sequence: CDR1 MNHEY, CDR2 SMNVEV (reference sequence). This CDR3 contains 14 residues. Trimming removed 1 base from V and 2 bases from J, with 8 bases in between. CDR3 in DNA: TGTGCCAGCAGTTTATTGACAGAACAAGAGACCCAGTACTTC. Amino acids: CASSLLTEQETQYF.

The rearrangement joins TRBV3-1 to TRBJ2-3, with D possibly matching TRBD1 (6 bases). CDR1 LGHDT and CDR2 YNNKEL come from the germline V gene (reference sequence). The CDR3 totals 16 residues. V was clipped by 0 bases and J by 3 bases, with 13 bases between them. CDR3 sequence (DNA): TGTGCCAGCAGCCAAGATACTTACAGGGAAACAGATACGCAGTATTTT. Amino acids: CASSQDTYRETDTQYF.

The sample holds a few counts of this clonotype. The J gene is TRBJ2-7, the V gene TRBV9; 7 positions agree with TRBD2. This CDR3 region has 15 residues. Germline loops: CDR1 SGDLS, CDR2 YYNGEE. CDR3 nucleotides: TGTGCTTGCAGCGTAGAGGCTAGCGGAGTTTACGAGCAGTACTTC. This encodes CACSVEASGVYEQYF. The entire variable domain, with the rest obtained from reference TRBV9 and TRBJ2-7, is as follows: DSGVTQTPKHLITATGQRVTLRCSPRSGDLSVYWYQQSLDQGLQFLIQYYNGEERAKGNILERFSAQQFPDLHSELNLSSLELGDSALYFCACSVEASGVYEQYFGPGTRLTVT.

This clonotype was recorded at least ten times. The rearrangement uses TRBV7-3 and TRBJ2-6; no clear D. V was pared by 3 bases and J by 0 bases, with 12 bases between. The CDR3 loop spans 17 amino acids. In germline, CDR1 is SGHTA, CDR2 FQGTGA. CDR3 sequence reads: CASSFNGSPSGANVLTF. CDR3 in DNA: TGTGCCAGCAGCTTCAACGGTTCCCCCTCTGGGGCCAACGTCCTGACTTTC.

At least ten counts were recorded for this clonotype. The V gene is TRBV5-1, the J gene TRBJ2-6; a possible D gene is TRBD2 (5 bases). Trimming pared 7 bases from V and 2 bases from J, leaving 13 bases between. The CDR3 covers 15 residues. The V gene's germline CDR1 is SGHRS and CDR2 YFSETQ. CDR3 sequence reads: CASCRGKAGANVLTF. The DNA for the CDR3 is TGCGCCAGCTGCCGGGGTAAGGCTGGGGCCAACGTCCTGACTTTC.

In this sample, this clonotype turned up a few times. This chain uses TRBV5-1 with TRBJ2-1; D possibly matches TRBD1 or TRBD2 (6 bases each). Germline values: CDR1 SGHRS, CDR2 YFSETQ. V was clipped by 0 bases and J by 16 bases, with 17 bases between them. The CDR3 is 13 residues long. The CDR3 is CASSLVRGLGIFF. As DNA, the CDR3 is TGCGCCAGCAGCTTGGTCCGGGGGCTGGGAATTTTCTTC. Using reference TRBV5-1 and TRBJ2-1 for the parts outside the CDR3, the full variable domain is KAGVTQTPRYLIKTRGQQVTLSCSPISGHRSVSWYQQTPGQGLQFLFEYFSETQRNKGNFPGRFSGRQFSNSRSEMNVSTLELGDSALYLCASSLVRGLGIFFGPGTRLTVL.

This clonotype was seen more than once but under ten times. The V gene is TRBV18, the J gene TRBJ2-5; 10 bases match TRBD1. Germline V gives CDR1 KGHSH, CDR2 LQKENI. V shed 3 bases and J 4 bases; nucleotides not matched to a gene: 11. The CDR3 has 17 amino acids. CDR3: CASSPRTGGLSLETQYF. The CDR3 nucleotides are TGTGCCAGCTCACCGAGGACAGGGGGTTTATCCCTAGAGACCCAGTACTTC.

This chain uses TRBV7-9 with TRBJ2-7, with 8 bases identical to TRBD2. This CDR3 has 15 residues. J lost 2 bases, V lost 3 bases, and 6 bases had no gene match. Germline V gives CDR1 SEHNR, CDR2 FQNEAQ (reference sequence). CDR3 nucleotide sequence: TGTGCCAGCAGCTTTTGGATAGCGGGAACCTACGAGCAGTACTTC. Its protein is CASSFWIAGTYEQYF.

This chain links TRBV7-6 with TRBJ2-1; possibly TRBD1 or TRBD2 for D (5 bases each). Between the trimmed V and J ends, which lost 5 bases and 4 bases, there was a span of 24 bases. The CDR3 runs 18 residues. Germline V gene sequence: CDR1 SGHVS, CDR2 FNYEAQ. The CDR3 DNA is TGTGCCAGCAGCCAAAACCCCTGGACCGGTGGGACGTACAATGAGCAGTTCTTC. It yields the protein CASSQNPWTGGTYNEQFF.